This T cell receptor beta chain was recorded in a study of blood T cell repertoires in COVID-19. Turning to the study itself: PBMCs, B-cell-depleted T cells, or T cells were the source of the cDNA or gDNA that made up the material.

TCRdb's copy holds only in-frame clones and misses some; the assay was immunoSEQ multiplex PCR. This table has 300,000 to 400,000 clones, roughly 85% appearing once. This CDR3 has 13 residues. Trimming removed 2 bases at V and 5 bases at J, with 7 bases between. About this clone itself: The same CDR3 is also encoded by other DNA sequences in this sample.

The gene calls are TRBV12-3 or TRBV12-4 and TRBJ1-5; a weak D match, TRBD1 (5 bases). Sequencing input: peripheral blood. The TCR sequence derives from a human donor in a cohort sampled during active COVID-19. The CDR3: CASSLQGHQPQHF. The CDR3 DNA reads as TGTGCCAGCAGTTTACAGGGCCATCAGCCCCAGCATTTT.